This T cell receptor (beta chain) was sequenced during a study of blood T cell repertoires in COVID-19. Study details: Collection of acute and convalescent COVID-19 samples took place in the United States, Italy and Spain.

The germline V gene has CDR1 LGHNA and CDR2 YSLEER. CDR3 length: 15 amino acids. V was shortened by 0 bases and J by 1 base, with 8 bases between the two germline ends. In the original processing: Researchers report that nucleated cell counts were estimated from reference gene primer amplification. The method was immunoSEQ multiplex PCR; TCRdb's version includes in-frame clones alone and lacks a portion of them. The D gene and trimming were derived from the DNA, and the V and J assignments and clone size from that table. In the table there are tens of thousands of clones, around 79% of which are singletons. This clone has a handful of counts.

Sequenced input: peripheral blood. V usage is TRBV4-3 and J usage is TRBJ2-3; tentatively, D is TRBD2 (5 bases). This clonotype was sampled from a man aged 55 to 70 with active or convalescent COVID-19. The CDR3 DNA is TGCGCCAGCAGCCAAGATCTCGGGGGCACAGATACGCAGTATTTT. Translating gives CASSQDLGGTDTQYF.